This T cell receptor beta chain emerged from a study of post-analysis software for immune sequencing data (dated by TCRdb to between 2015 and 2016). Background on the whole study: Relapsing-remitting, secondary progressive and progressive-relapsing multiple sclerosis were recorded as disease courses, and subtype annotation was lacking for some patients. The multiple sclerosis patient repertoires were compared with about a dozen previously published healthy control repertoires from donors aged about 6 to 26 years. A subset of samples was prepared in parallel using single-end sample barcoding, then pooled and co-amplified after Illumina adapter ligation.

To demonstrate the VDJtools post-analysis software, the study profiled TCR beta repertoires from the peripheral blood of about 13 young patients with multiple sclerosis. Multiple sclerosis patients were children and adolescents aged roughly 6 to 17 years. Library preparation used PCR. TCRdb shows the sequencer as Illumina HiSeq 2500. To reduce PCR and sequencing biases, unique molecular identifiers were built into the TCR beta cDNA libraries. Every 1 to 10 million input T cells yielded about 500,000 cDNA molecules, meaning each molecule approximated one T cell. The patient libraries were prepared and sequenced with the same protocol used for the earlier healthy control dataset. Samples belonging to the same batch were prepared together, multiplexed and sequenced on a shared HiSeq lane. Per the original workflow: Raw barcoded reads were processed with MIGEC, discarding single-read molecular identifier groups before consensus assembly and CDR3 extraction. Clonotype tables were post-analysed with VDJtools, and diversity was normalized by down-sampling all datasets to the smallest sample size. Repertoire overlap clustering matched CDR3 amino acid but not nucleotide sequences to correct batch-related cross-sample contamination. Using fastp trimming at Q25 and MiXCR clonotype assembly, TCRdb reanalyzed the public sequencing data and kept in-frame beta chains. Rows merge per CDR3 protein into single entries with the most common DNA and genes. Here the V and J calls rest on TCRdb's processing, not on the authors' analysis. The sample includes about 560,000 distinct CDR3 sequences, with 44% observed a single time. The ten largest account for around 1.7% of the sample.

Results and caveats for the whole study, not just this receptor: Direct clustering with F measure showed strong co-clustering of samples prepared in the same batch, prompting a batch-effect correction. The multiple sclerosis patient group was slightly younger than the control group. Patients showed significantly higher frequencies than controls for about 5 TRBV segments, among them TRBV5-6, TRBV5-1 and TRBV20-1. Significantly lower normalized Chao1 diversity was found in multiple sclerosis patients than in controls, suggesting substantial peripheral T-cell clonal expansion.

Of note for this clonotype: Its antigen specificity is not known. No base quality values were provided; no much bigger clone lies one nucleotide off.

The CDR3 numbers 17 residues from cysteine through phenylalanine. Kept here is only the CDR3 DNA, which spans 51 bases and is read in frame from base 1. CDR1 and CDR2 are drawn from the germline V gene (reference sequence): MNHNY, SVGAGI. The V end loses 5 bases and the J end loses 7 bases, and a stretch of 26 bases separates them. The sequence is built from TRBV6-6 and TRBJ1-2; the D gene is perhaps TRBD1, on 5 matching bases. The source of this sequence is a girl aged 10-17 years with multiple sclerosis. The sequencing sample was made of blood. The CDR3 region: CASSPGEMRAPPFGYTF. Read as DNA, the sequence is TGTGCCAGCAGTCCGGGGGAGATGCGGGCCCCTCCCTTTGGCTACACCTTC.